This T cell receptor (beta chain) was sequenced during a study of cytomegalovirus exposure and HLA in healthy donors. V was clipped by 3 bases and J by 5 bases; unmatched bases: 7. The germline V gene has CDR1 SGHNT and CDR2 YYREEE (reference sequence). CDR3 length: 14 amino acids. The PCR contained 60 Vbeta and 13 Jbeta primers. The authors' processing: A later analysis tallied tens of millions of unique TCR beta chains, around 11 million of them shared. Here immunoSEQ multiplex PCR was the method, and the copy in TCRdb shows in-frame clones only, minus some. Clone size and V and J calls were adopted from that table, with D and trimming inferred from the DNA. The sample has over 100,000 clones, roughly 69% seen once. Regarding this clone: The antigen remains unidentified.

Overall study findings and caveats: It has been reported that TCR beta sequences accurately predicted the HLA-A and HLA-B alleles of most subjects. Upon later analysis, TCR association rates were observed to vary by HLA locus, being highest for DRB1 and lowest for HLA-C. Most TCR sequences proved rare, with some public TCRs found in many donors.

The receptor comes from a woman in her twenties or thirties in good health and CMV-seronegative. V gene TRBV5-4 combines with J gene TRBJ2-7; 8 positions match TRBD2. Material for sequencing was PBMCs. The CDR3 region is CASSSSGSINEQYF. DNA for the CDR3: TGTGCCAGCAGCTCGAGCGGGAGTATTAACGAGCAGTACTTC.